This TCR beta chain originates from a study of T cell responses to AZD1222 COVID-19 vaccine. Points from the study as a whole: Variant regions that are unmutated are reportedly the target of nearly half of spike-specific TCRs. The donor group comprised mostly white British people and more females; the analysis possibly underestimated clonal diversity. Spike-specific TCRs gained breadth and depth after people received two AZD1222 doses.

A word on this clone: Its target is not known.

Pooled in the analysis were second doses at about 4 or about 12 weeks. The repertoire was sequenced with immunoSEQ multiplex PCR; TCRdb's copy has only in-frame clones and lacks some. The repertoire consists of 110,000 or so clones, with roughly nine tenths occurring once and the leading ten covering 3%. This TCR was sampled from an adult who received the AZD1222 COVID-19 vaccine. The source material was peripheral blood, sampled 28 days after the second AZD1222 dose.

This chain's CDR3 is CASSLSGPQFYGYTF. The DNA for the CDR3 is TGTGCCAGCAGTTTATCGGGTCCACAGTTCTATGGCTACACCTTC. This chain uses TRBV28 with TRBJ1-2; D is unresolved. Germline lookup yields CDR1 MDHEN and CDR2 SYDVKM. There are 15 residues in the CDR3. Trimming took 1 base from V and 4 from J, leaving 13 bases between them.